Sequencing of this T cell receptor (beta chain) was carried out in a study of cytomegalovirus exposure and HLA in healthy donors. As to this clone: Antigen specificity is unknown.

The CDR3 is 15 amino acids. CDR1 MGHRA and CDR2 YSYEKL come from the germline V gene. V gave up 0 bases and J gave up 5 bases; unmatched junction bases: 6. Use of 60 Vbeta and 13 Jbeta primers characterized the PCR. Clones were read by immunoSEQ multiplex PCR, and TCRdb kept only the in-frame ones, dropping some. Of some 150,000 clones in the sample, 77% were seen once. Findings of the study overall: Available immune exposure information covered CMV serostatus only. A prior analysis recorded that most TCR beta V segments were productive about 87% or about 30% of the time.

This receptor was obtained from a female donor in good health and CMV-seronegative. The specimen sequenced was PBMCs. This sequence joins TRBV4-1 and TRBJ2-5; TRBD1 aligns across 7 bases. The DNA for the CDR3 is TGCGCCAGCAGCCAAGAGTTCAGGGGGTCGGAGACCCAGTACTTC. Residues: CASSQEFRGSETQYF.